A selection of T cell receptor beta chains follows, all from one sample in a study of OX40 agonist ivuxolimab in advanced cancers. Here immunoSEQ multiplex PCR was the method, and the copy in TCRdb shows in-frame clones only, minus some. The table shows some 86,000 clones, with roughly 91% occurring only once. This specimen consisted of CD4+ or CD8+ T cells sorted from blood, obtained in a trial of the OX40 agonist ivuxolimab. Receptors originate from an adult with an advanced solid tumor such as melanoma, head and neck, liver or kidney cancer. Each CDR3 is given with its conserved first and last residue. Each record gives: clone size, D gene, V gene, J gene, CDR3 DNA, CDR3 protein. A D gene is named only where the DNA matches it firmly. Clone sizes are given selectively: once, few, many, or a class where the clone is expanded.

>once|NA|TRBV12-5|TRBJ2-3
TGTGCTAGTGGTTCCTCGGGGCCAGATACGCAGTATTTT
CASGSSGPDTQYF
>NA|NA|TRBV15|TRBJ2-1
TGTGCCACCAGCAGAGATCGAGCACAGCAGTTCTTC
CATSRDRAQQFF
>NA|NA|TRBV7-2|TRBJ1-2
TGTGCCAGCAGCCCAGGAGGGTGGAGGCAGTTCTATGGCTACACCTTC
CASSPGGWRQFYGYTF
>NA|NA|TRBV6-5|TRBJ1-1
TGTGCCAGCAGCCCCCAGCTGAACACTGAAGCTTTCTTT
CASSPQLNTEAFF
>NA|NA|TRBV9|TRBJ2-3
TGTGCCAGCAGCGTAAACGTCGGGGGAACGGATACGCAGTATTTT
CASSVNVGGTDTQYF
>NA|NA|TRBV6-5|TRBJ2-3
TGTGCCAGCAGTTACTCTGACGCACGCACAGATACGCAGTATTTT
CASSYSDARTDTQYF
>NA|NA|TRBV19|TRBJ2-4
TGTGCCAGTAGTACCCTCCGCCAGGGAAACATTCAGTACTTC
CASSTLRQGNIQYF
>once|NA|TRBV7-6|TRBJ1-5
TGTGCCAGCAGCTTACCCCTCAGGGTGAGGCATCAGCCCCAGCATTTT
CASSLPLRVRHQPQHF
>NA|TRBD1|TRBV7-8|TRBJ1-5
TGTGCCAGCAGCTTAGGGGGTGCAGGGGGCTATCAGCCCCAGCATTTT
CASSLGGAGGYQPQHF
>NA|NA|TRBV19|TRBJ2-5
TGTGCCAGTAGTAGAGGACACCAAGAGACCCAGTACTTC
CASSRGHQETQYF
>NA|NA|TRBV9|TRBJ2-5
TGTGCCAGCAGCGTAGCGTTACAAGGGACCCAGTACTTC
CASSVALQGTQYF
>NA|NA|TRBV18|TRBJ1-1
TGTGCCAGCTCACCGAGGGACGACGACACTGAAGCTTTCTTT
CASSPRDDDTEAFF
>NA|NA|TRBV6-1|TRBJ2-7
TGTGCCAGCAGCCAAGGGACCACCTACGAGCAGTACTTC
CASSQGTTYEQYF
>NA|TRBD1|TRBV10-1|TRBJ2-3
TGCGCCAGCAGTCGGACAGGGGGATTCACAGATACGCAGTATTTT
CASSRTGGFTDTQYF
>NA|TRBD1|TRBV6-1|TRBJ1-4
TGTGCCAGCAGGGAGACAGGGATAGACGAAAAACTGTTTTTT
CASRETGIDEKLFF
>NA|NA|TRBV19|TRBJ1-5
TGTGCCAGTAGTATATTTTCTCGGGACAACAATCAGCCCCAGCATTTT
CASSIFSRDNNQPQHF
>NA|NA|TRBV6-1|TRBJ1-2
TGTGCCTGCAGGGGCCTTGCCCTCTATGGCTACACCTTC
CACRGLALYGYTF
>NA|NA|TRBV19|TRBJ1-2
TGTGCCAGTAGTATACGGGGCGGGCTCGGCTACACCTTC
CASSIRGGLGYTF
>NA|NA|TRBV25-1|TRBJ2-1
TGTGCCAGCAGTGTTCAGGGGACCTACAATGAGCAGTTCTTC
CASSVQGTYNEQFF
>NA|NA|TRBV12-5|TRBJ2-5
TGTGCTAGTGGTTTGGGTCTAGGTGCCAGGGGCCAAGAGACCCAGTACTTC
CASGLGLGARGQETQYF
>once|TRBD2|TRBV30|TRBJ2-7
TGTGCCTGGAGTTTAGCTCTGACTAGCGGGGGGGCCTACGAGCAGTACTTC
CAWSLALTSGGAYEQYF
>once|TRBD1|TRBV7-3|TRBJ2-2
TGTGCCAGCAGCTCTACCTCCGGGACAGATTACACCGGGGAGCTGTTTTTT
CASSSTSGTDYTGELFF
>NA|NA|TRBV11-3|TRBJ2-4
TGTGCCAGCAGCTTAGGAGGGGTTGGAGACATTCAGTACTTC
CASSLGGVGDIQYF
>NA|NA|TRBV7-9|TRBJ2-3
TGTGCCAGCAGCTTATCAGGCAGAGATACGCAGTATTTT
CASSLSGRDTQYF
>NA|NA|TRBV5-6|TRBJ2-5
TGTGCCAGCAACCCCCGGGGGGCCGGAAAGACCCAGTACTTC
CASNPRGAGKTQYF
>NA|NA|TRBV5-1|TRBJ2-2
TGCGCCAGCAGCTTGCTCACCGGGGAGCTGTTTTTT
CASSLLTGELFF
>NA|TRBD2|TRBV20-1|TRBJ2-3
TGCAGTCACCGTAGCGGGGATACGCAGTATTTT
CSHRSGDTQYF
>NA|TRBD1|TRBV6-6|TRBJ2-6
TGTGCCAGCAGTCGGACAGGGGCAGGGGCCAACGTCCTGACTTTC
CASSRTGAGANVLTF
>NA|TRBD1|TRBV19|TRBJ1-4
TGTGCCAGTAAAGACAGGGCTAATGAAAAACTGTTTTTT
CASKDRANEKLFF
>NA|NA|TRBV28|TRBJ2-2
TGTGCCAGCACCGTAAACACCGGGGAGCTGTTTTTT
CASTVNTGELFF
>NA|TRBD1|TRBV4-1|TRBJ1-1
TGCGCCAGCAGCCCCTTTGGCAGGGGGGAATCAAGGACTGAAGCTTTCTTT
CASSPFGRGESRTEAFF
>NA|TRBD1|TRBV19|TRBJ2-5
TGTGCCAGTAGCCGTGGACAGGGGGCATGGGAGACCCAGTACTTC
CASSRGQGAWETQYF
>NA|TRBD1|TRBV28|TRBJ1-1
TGTGCCAGCAGTTTGGCACCCGGACAGGGGAACACTGAAGCTTTCTTT
CASSLAPGQGNTEAFF
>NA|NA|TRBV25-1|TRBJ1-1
TGTGCCAGCAGGGGACACCAGAACACTGAAGCTTTCTTT
CASRGHQNTEAFF
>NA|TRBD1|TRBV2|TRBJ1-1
TGTGCCAGCACTAGGACAGGGACGAACACTGAAGCTTTCTTT
CASTRTGTNTEAFF
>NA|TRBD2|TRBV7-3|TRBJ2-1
TGTGCCAGCAGCTCCCAGGGAGGGGAGCAGTTCTTC
CASSSQGGEQFF
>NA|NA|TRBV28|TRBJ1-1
TGTGCCAGCAGTGGGTATTTTGAAGCTTTCTTT
CASSGYFEAFF
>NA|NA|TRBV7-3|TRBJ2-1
TGTGCCAGCAGCTTTACTAAAGGTGGTAGCAATGAGCAGTTCTTC
CASSFTKGGSNEQFF
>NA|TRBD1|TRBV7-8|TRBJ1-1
TGTGCCAGCAGCTTAAATAGGACAGGGGGGTTTCGGAGGTTAGTGAAGAACACTGAAGCTTTCTTT
CASSLNRTGGFRRLVKNTEAFF
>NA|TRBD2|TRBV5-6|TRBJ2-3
TGTGCCAGCAGCCCGCCCGGACTAGACACGACAGATACGCAGTATTTT
CASSPPGLDTTDTQYF
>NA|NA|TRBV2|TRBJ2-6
TGTGCCAGCGGATTACAGGGCACTGGGGCCAACGTCCTGACTTTC
CASGLQGTGANVLTF
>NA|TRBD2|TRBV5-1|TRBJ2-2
TGCGCCAGCAGCTCCAGCGGGGGGAACACCGGGGAGCTGTTTTTT
CASSSSGGNTGELFF
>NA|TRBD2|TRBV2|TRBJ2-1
TGTGCCAGCAGTTTAGCGGGGAGCTCCTACAATGAGCAGTTCTTC
CASSLAGSSYNEQFF
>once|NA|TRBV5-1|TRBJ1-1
TGCGCCAGCAGCTTGGCACAGCCGAACACTGAAGCTTTCTTT
CASSLAQPNTEAFF
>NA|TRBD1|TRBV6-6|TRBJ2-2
TGTGCCAGCAGTTACGGGGCAGGGGGTCCTACCGGGGAGCTGTTTTTT
CASSYGAGGPTGELFF
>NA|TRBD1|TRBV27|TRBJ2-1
TGTGCCAGCAGCTCAAAACGTTCCGGGACAGCATACAATGAGCAGTTCTTC
CASSSKRSGTAYNEQFF
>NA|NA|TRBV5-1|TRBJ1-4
TGCGCCAGCGCAATGGGGCAGGAGAATGAAAAACTGTTTTTT
CASAMGQENEKLFF
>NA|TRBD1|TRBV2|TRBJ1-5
TGTGCCAGCAGATCACAGGGGAATCAGCCCCAGCATTTT
CASRSQGNQPQHF
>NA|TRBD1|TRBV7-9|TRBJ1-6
TGTGCCAGCTCCGGGACAGAGAATTCACCCCTCCACTTT
CASSGTENSPLHF
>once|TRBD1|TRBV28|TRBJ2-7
TGTGCCAGCAGTTCAAGGACAGGGCTTCGCTTC
CASSSRTGLRF
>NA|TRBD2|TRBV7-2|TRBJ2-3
TGTGCCAGCAGCTTAATGAGCGGGGTTACAGATACGCAGTATTTT
CASSLMSGVTDTQYF
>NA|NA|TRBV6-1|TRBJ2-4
TGTGCCACCCTGAGGGACGGCCCTGAAAACATTCAGTACTTC
CATLRDGPENIQYF